This paragraph reports one T cell receptor beta chain. Its antigen is currently not known. Base quality data are lacking; no much larger clone is found one base away. Libraries came from the immunoSEQ multiplex PCR assay. For most patients, genomic DNA was subjected to high-throughput TCR-beta CDR3 sequencing by Adaptive Biotechnologies. The authors processed their data as follows. TCR sequencing data were retrieved from Adaptive's ImmunoSEQ software for around 19 patients, whereas a few other patients were processed with MiXCR and VDJtools. CDR3 nucleotide sequences shared between donor and recipient were removed because the origin of such sequences could not be assigned. At least 2-fold expansion over unstimulated cells and a minimum CFSE-low frequency of 0.002% (template counts) or 0.001% (read counts) were required for clones to be classified as alloreactive. Clones detected in sequenced pre-transplant spleen, lymph node, or MLR CFSE-low populations of the donor or recipient were defined as mappable. Cumulative frequency of alloreactive clones was calculated as a percentage of all sequences weighted by copy number. Not all clones reach the TCRdb copy of this immuneACCESS table, which keeps in-frame sequences only. Checked studies attribute under half of the gap to unresolved V genes and leave the rest unexplained. V and J calls and clone size are copied from that table; D and trimming were computed from the DNA. This sample holds under 30,000 clones; over 85% were observed only once. The leading ten clones occupy 0.5% to 0.65% of the sample.

The record originates from a study of graft-versus-host responses after intestinal transplantation (dated by TCRdb to the early 2020s). Some background on the complete study: Recipients received multivisceral, liver-intestinal, or isolated intestinal transplants. Every recipient was given anti-thymocyte globulin induction, then maintenance tacrolimus and steroids for two to three years. Graft-versus-host and host-versus-graft alloreactive T cell clones were tracked in the graft, circulation and bone marrow after intestinal transplantation using bulk TCR-beta CDR3 sequencing. To identify alloreactive clones, pre-transplant mixed lymphocyte reaction products were sequenced and compared with unstimulated pre-transplant donor and recipient T cells. The cohort enrolled about two dozen intestinal transplant recipients including one retransplant, and a few patients lacking pretransplant specimens were excluded. Donor T cell macrochimerism was defined as a peak of at least 4% donor T cells among recipient peripheral blood mononuclear cells. Rather than being sequenced by the commercial service, samples from three later patients were sequenced in-house on an Illumina MiSeq and processed with MiXCR.

Trimming costs V 2 bases and J 4 bases, and their ends lie 6 bases apart. From its cysteine to its phenylalanine, the CDR3 spans 12 amino acids. Kept here is only the CDR3 DNA, which spans 36 bases and is read in frame from base 1. The CDR1 and CDR2 encoded by the germline V gene (reference sequence) are GTSNPN and SVGIG. Findings and caveats that apply to the study as a whole: In patients with donor T cell macrochimerism, the allografts had high GvH to HvG T cell clonal ratios. Conclusions were limited by the relatively low number and heterogeneity of intestinal transplant patients. Early after transplant, peak levels of circulating GvH clones were associated with declines in HvG clones. GvH clones were found in recipient bone marrow, and some of the GvH clones appeared earlier in ileal mucosa or blood, which is consistent with an intestinal mucosal origin.

In the first month after transplant, blood samples were collected up to 4 times, and after that at least monthly when available. The sequencing here drew on PBMCs, taken 18 days after transplant. This chain joins TRBV30 to TRBJ1-5; confidence is insufficient to name the D gene. The clonotype comes from a human patient who received an intestinal transplant, so some T cells may come from the graft donor. This receptor carries the CDR3 CAWSLGNQPQHF. The nucleotide sequence reads TGTGCCTGGAGTTTAGGGAATCAGCCCCAGCATTTT.